These 26 T cell receptor beta chains were sequenced from one sample in a study of Graves' ophthalmopathy and Graves' hyperthyroidism. RNA transcripts were the source from which TCR beta CDR3 regions were amplified. Scientists carried out first-round RT-PCR using HTBI primers and then a second-round multiplex PCR. MiXCR, applied by TCRdb to the multiplex PCR reads, yields one record per CDR3 protein. Of 150,000 or so distinct CDR3 sequences listed, 35% to 45% are singletons. The sample taken for sequencing was peripheral blood. The receptors stem from a man under 40 with Graves' ophthalmopathy.

The chain employs TRBV30 and TRBJ1-2, with D perhaps TRBD1 (6 bases). Looked up from germline, CDR1 is GTSNPN and CDR2 is SVGIG (reference sequence). Between the trimmed V and J ends, which lost 2 bases and 1 base, there was a span of 14 bases. The CDR3 loop spans 15 amino acids. As DNA, the CDR3 is TGTGCCTGGAGTCCCCCGGGGGGCAATAACTATGGCTACACCTTC. Its translation is CAWSPPGGNNYGYTF.

This clonotype was picked up many times. CDR3 sequence (DNA): TGTGCCAGCAGTTCCCCTTCAGGGATACTTAACACCGGGGAGCTGTTTTTT. Encoded protein: CASSSPSGILNTGELFF. The chain employs TRBV6-2 or TRBV6-3 and TRBJ2-2, with D maybe TRBD1 (5 bases). Trimming removed 4 bases from V and 2 bases from J, with 17 bases in between. The CDR3 consists of 17 residues. CDR1 MNHEY and CDR2 SVGEGT come from the germline V gene.

This clonotype was seen repeatedly, ten times or more. The chain joins TRBV7-2 to TRBJ2-7; no definite D call. The CDR3 is 15 amino acids. The germline V gene has CDR1 SGHTA and CDR2 FQGNSA. The ends were cut back, 1 base at V and 2 bases at J, with 12 bases in the middle. CDR3 sequence (DNA): TGTGCCAGCAGCTTAGGGCCCTTAATAGCCTACGAGCAGTACTTC. Translating gives CASSLGPLIAYEQYF.

The rearrangement links TRBV28 to TRBJ1-5; 8 bases map to TRBD1. The V gene end was trimmed by 6 bases and the J gene end by 2 bases; junction bases not matched to a gene: 6. CDR3 length: 15 residues. The germline V gene has CDR1 MDHEN and CDR2 SYDVKM. CDR3 amino acids: CASRHPTGGNQPQHF. DNA for the CDR3: TGTGCCAGCAGACACCCGACAGGGGGCAATCAGCCCCAGCATTTT.

The J gene is TRBJ2-7, the V gene TRBV9; D remains unclear. The CDR3 sequence is 13 residues long. Germline assignment: CDR1 SGDLS and CDR2 YYNGEE. Trimming took 2 bases from V and 7 from J, leaving 13 bases between them. The CDR3 DNA sequence: TGTGCCAGCAGCGTTGGAGATTTAAGGGAGCAGTACTTC. It is translated as CASSVGDLREQYF.

This chain's CDR3 is CASSFTGGYEQYF. CDR3 bases: TGTGCCAGCAGCTTCACAGGGGGCTACGAGCAGTACTTC. The rearrangement joins TRBV7-9 to TRBJ2-7; 8 nucleotides agree with TRBD1. Germline V gives CDR1 SEHNR, CDR2 FQNEAQ (reference sequence). Trimming removed 3 bases from V and 3 bases from J; junction bases left unmatched: 1. The CDR3 covers 13 residues. Full variable domain (rest looked up from reference TRBV7-9 and TRBJ2-7): DTGVSQNPRHKITKRGQNVTFRCDPISEHNRLYWYRQTLGQGPEFLTYFQNEAQLEKSRLLSDRFSAERPKGSFSTLEIQRTEQGDSAMYLCASSFTGGYEQYFGPGTRLTVT.

This clonotype was detected many times. The chain uses TRBV30 and TRBJ2-7, with 9 bases identical to TRBD2. The CDR3 is made up of 14 amino acids. Losses at the gene ends were 1 base for V and 1 base for J; bases not matched to a gene: 2. CDR1 and CDR2 (germline): GTSNPN, SVGIG (reference sequence). CDR3 DNA sequence: TGTGCCTGGAGTGAAGCGGGAGGTTCCTACGAGCAGTACTTC. Its translation: CAWSEAGGSYEQYF.

This chain connects TRBV6-1 to TRBJ2-5; tentative D call: TRBD2 (6 bases). With 8 bases removed from V and 2 bases from J, the gap between germline ends came to 12 bases. The CDR3 runs to 13 residues. CDR1 is MNHNS and CDR2 is SASEGT in the germline V gene. CDR3 nucleotides: TGTGCCAGCCCGGGAGCCCGGCAAGAGACCCAGTACTTC. It encodes CASPGARQETQYF.

The genes are TRBV19 and TRBJ1-5; 11 bases line up with TRBD1. This CDR3 comprises 16 residues. The V and J ends lost 4 bases and 7 bases, in that order; junction bases with no gene match: 9. CDR1 and CDR2 (germline): LNHDA, SQIVND (reference sequence). The chain's CDR3 is CASSTTRTGGGQPQHF. In nucleotides, the CDR3 is TGTGCCAGTAGTACAACGAGGACAGGGGGCGGGCAGCCCCAGCATTTT. Variable domain in full (rest from reference TRBV19 and TRBJ1-5): DGGITQSPKYLFRKEGQNVTLSCEQNLNHDAMYWYRQDPGQGLRLIYYSQIVNDFQKGDIAEGYSVSREKKESFPLTVTSAQKNPTAFYLCASSTTRTGGGQPQHFGDGTRLSIL.

This clonotype appeared a few times. The chain has TRBV28 and TRBJ1-1; 7 bases map to TRBD1. Unmatched junction bases numbered 22, after V lost 10 bases and J lost 11 bases. The V gene's germline CDR1 is MDHEN and CDR2 SYDVKM. This CDR3 has 15 amino acids. CDR3 sequence (DNA): TGTGCCACCACGTCCATAAGGACAGGAGCGACCTTCGCTTTCTTT. It is translated as CATTSIRTGATFAFF.

This clonotype was seen a few times. The chain recombines TRBV30 with TRBJ2-7, with D perhaps matching TRBD2 (5 bases). Germline lookup yields CDR1 GTSNPN and CDR2 SVGIG (reference sequence). V lost 3 bases and J 6 bases, leaving 12 bases between the germline ends. This CDR3 is built from 12 residues. The CDR3 DNA reads as TGTGCCTGGAGACAGCCGGGGAGCGAGCAGTACTTC. It specifies CAWRQPGSEQYF.

This rearrangement joins TRBV12-3 or TRBV12-4 to TRBJ2-5; D possibly corresponds to TRBD2 (7 bases). Trimming took 3 bases from V and 4 from J, leaving 12 bases between them. CDR3 length: 14 amino acids. The CDR3 region is CASSFRGRGETQYF. In DNA form, the CDR3 reads TGTGCCAGCAGTTTTAGGGGGAGGGGAGAGACCCAGTACTTC.

This clonotype has ten or more counts. This chain connects TRBV6-1 to TRBJ2-7; 7 bases fit TRBD1. After removal of 4 bases from V and 4 bases from J, the junction contained 4 bases not matched to a gene. The CDR3 length is 13 residues. Germline V gene lookup returns CDR1 MNHNS and CDR2 SASEGT. CDR3 sequence reads: CASSGTGPYEQYF. For the CDR3, the DNA is TGTGCCAGCAGTGGGACAGGACCATACGAGCAGTACTTC.

This clonotype was detected ten times or more. This chain joins TRBV11-2 and TRBJ2-5; 14 bases agree with TRBD2. Germline V CDR1 and CDR2: SGHAT, FQNNGV. The V and J ends lost 5 bases and 5 bases, in that order; junction bases with no gene match: 4. This CDR3 contains 15 residues. The CDR3 DNA sequence: TGTGCCAGCAGCCCGGGACTAGCGGGAGTTGAGACCCAGTACTTC. Translation gives CASSPGLAGVETQYF. The complete variable domain, with remaining parts taken from reference TRBV11-2 and TRBJ2-5, reads EAGVAQSPRYKIIEKRQSVAFWCNPISGHATLYWYQQILGQGPKLLIQFQNNGVVDDSQLPKDRFSAERLKGVDSTLKIQPAKLEDSAVYLCASSPGLAGVETQYFGPGTRLLVL.

The genes are TRBV2 and TRBJ1-2, with D tentatively TRBD1 (6 bases). Trimming cost V 9 bases and J 4 bases, with 12 bases left between them. This CDR3 spans 12 amino acids. Germline values: CDR1 SNHLY, CDR2 FYNNEI. For the CDR3, the DNA is TGTGCCAGTCAACAGGGCGTCTATGGCTACACCTTC. Amino acid sequence: CASQQGVYGYTF.

The CDR3 reads CSVGKASYEQYF. The CDR3 nucleotides read TGCAGCGTTGGTAAGGCCTCCTACGAGCAGTACTTC. The V and J genes are TRBV29-1 and TRBJ2-7; unclear D gene. This CDR3 spans 12 amino acids. The V end lost 4 bases, the J end lost 0 bases, and 7 bases lay between the germline ends. Germline V gives CDR1 SQVTM, CDR2 ANQGSEA.

This chain links TRBV12-3 or TRBV12-4 with TRBJ1-6; D is perhaps TRBD1 (5 bases). This CDR3 spans 15 amino acids. V was shortened by 5 bases and J by 7 bases, with 15 bases between the two germline ends. CDR3 protein: CASSPLGRENSPLHF. The CDR3 DNA is TGTGCCAGCAGTCCGCTGGGACGGGAGAATTCACCCCTCCACTTT.

This clonotype was seen repeatedly, ten times or more. This chain joins TRBV28 and TRBJ2-4; D may be TRBD1 (5 bases). Germline V CDR1 and CDR2: MDHEN, SYDVKM. The CDR3 has 14 residues. V lost 6 bases to trimming and J lost 7 bases, with 16 bases between them. CDR3 DNA: TGTGCCAGCAGCCCCACAGGCTTGGTCAACATTCAGTACTTC. Amino acid sequence: CASSPTGLVNIQYF.

The count of this clonotype is one. This sequence joins TRBV7-9 and TRBJ2-7; D ambiguous. V was pared by 8 bases and J by 3 bases, with 17 bases between. The V gene's germline CDR1 is SEHNR and CDR2 FQNEAQ (reference sequence). This CDR3 contains 14 residues. The CDR3 sequence is CASAPGDLGYEQYF. CDR3 sequence (DNA): TGTGCCAGCGCCCCGGGCGACTTGGGCTACGAGCAGTACTTC. The full variable domain, completed using reference TRBV7-9 and TRBJ2-7, is DTGVSQNPRHKITKRGQNVTFRCDPISEHNRLYWYRQTLGQGPEFLTYFQNEAQLEKSRLLSDRFSAERPKGSFSTLEIQRTEQGDSAMYLCASAPGDLGYEQYFGPGTRLTVT.

The V call is TRBV6-2 or TRBV6-3, the J call TRBJ2-7, with 7 bases aligning to TRBD1. The CDR3 length is 14 residues. V lost 7 bases, J lost 3 bases, and 9 bases stayed unmatched. CDR1 is MNHEY, CDR2 SVGEGT, per germline. The chain's CDR3 is CASKMTGSSYEQYF. CDR3 sequence (DNA): TGTGCCAGCAAAATGACAGGGTCGAGCTACGAGCAGTACTTC.

This clonotype was counted ten times or more. V gene TRBV12-3 or TRBV12-4 combines with J gene TRBJ1-5, with a possible D match to TRBD1 (5 bases). V shed 6 bases and J shed 3 bases, with 15 bases lying between them. The CDR3 totals 15 residues. CDR3 nucleotides: TGTGCCAGCAGAGACCGACCGGGGGTCAATCAGCCCCAGCATTTT. Encoded protein: CASRDRPGVNQPQHF.

The V and J genes are TRBV6-2 or TRBV6-3 and TRBJ2-5; the D is unclear. The V gene's germline CDR1 is MNHEY and CDR2 SVGEGT. This CDR3 has 13 residues. V was shortened by 0 bases and J by 5 bases, with 7 bases between the two germline ends. The CDR3 DNA reads as TGTGCCAGCAGTTACTCCAGGTTGGAGACCCAGTACTTC. It yields the protein CASSYSRLETQYF.

V and J are TRBV5-5 and TRBJ1-2, with D maybe TRBD1 (5 bases). The germline gives CDR1 SGHKS, CDR2 YYEKEE (reference sequence). This CDR3 contains 14 residues. V lost 5 bases and J 4 bases, leaving 15 bases between the germline ends. CDR3 sequence: CASSMGVFGYGYTF. CDR3 nucleotide sequence: TGTGCCAGCAGTATGGGGGTATTTGGCTATGGCTACACCTTC.

This chain joins TRBV12-3 or TRBV12-4 and TRBJ2-7; 7 bases agree with TRBD1. With V trimmed by 3 bases and J by 9 bases, 8 bases remained unmatched. The CDR3 consists of 13 residues. CDR3 region: CASSFDREYGQYF. In DNA, the CDR3 is TGTGCCAGCAGTTTTGACAGGGAATATGGGCAGTACTTC.

The chain recombines TRBV6-4 with TRBJ1-5, with 8 bases identical to TRBD1. The CDR3 runs 15 residues. Per the germline V gene, CDR1 is MRHNA and CDR2 is SNTAGT. V was clipped by 6 bases and J by 9 bases; unmatched bases: 13. CDR3 residues: CASSRGQGGFGPQHF. CDR3 nucleotides: TGTGCCAGCAGCAGGGGGCAGGGAGGGTTTGGGCCCCAGCATTTT.

CDR3: CASSFAWGQEETQYF. In DNA form, the CDR3 reads TGTGCCAGCAGTTTTGCGTGGGGACAGGAGGAGACCCAGTACTTC. V and J are TRBV12-3 or TRBV12-4 and TRBJ2-5; 8 nucleotides line up with TRBD1. The CDR3 consists of 15 residues. The V gene end was trimmed by 3 bases and the J gene end by 5 bases; junction bases not matched to a gene: 8.